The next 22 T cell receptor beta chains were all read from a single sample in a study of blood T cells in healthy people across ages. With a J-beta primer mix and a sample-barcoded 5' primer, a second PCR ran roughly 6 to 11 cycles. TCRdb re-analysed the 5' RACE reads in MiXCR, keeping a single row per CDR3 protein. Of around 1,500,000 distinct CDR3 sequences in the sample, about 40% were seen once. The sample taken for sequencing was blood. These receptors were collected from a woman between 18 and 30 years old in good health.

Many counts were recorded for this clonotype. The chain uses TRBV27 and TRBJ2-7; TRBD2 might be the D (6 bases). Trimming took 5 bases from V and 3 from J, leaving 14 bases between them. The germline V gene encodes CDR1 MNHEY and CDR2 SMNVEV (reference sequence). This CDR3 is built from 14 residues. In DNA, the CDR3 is TGTGCCAGCAGTAACTCAGTGACTAGCTACGAGCAGTACTTC. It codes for CASSNSVTSYEQYF.

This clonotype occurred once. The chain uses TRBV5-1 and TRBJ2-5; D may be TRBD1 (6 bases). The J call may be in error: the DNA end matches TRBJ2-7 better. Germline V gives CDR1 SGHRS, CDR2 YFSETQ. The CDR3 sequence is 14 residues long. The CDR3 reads CASSLDRALYEQYF. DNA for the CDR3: TGCGCCAGCAGCTTGGACAGGGCACTTTACGAGCAGTACTTC.

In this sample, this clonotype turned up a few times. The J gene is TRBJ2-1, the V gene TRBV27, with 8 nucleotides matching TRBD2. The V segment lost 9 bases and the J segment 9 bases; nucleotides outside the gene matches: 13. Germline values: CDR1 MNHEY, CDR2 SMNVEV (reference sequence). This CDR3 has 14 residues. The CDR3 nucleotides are TGTGCCAGTAGACCGGGACTAGTAGAAGGTGAGCAGTTCTTC. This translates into CASRPGLVEGEQFF.

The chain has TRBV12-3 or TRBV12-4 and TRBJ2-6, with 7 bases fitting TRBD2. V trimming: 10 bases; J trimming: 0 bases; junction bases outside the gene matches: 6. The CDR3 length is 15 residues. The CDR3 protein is CANGRGSSGANVLTF. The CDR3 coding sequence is TGTGCCAATGGGCGGGGGAGCTCTGGGGCCAACGTCCTGACTTTC.

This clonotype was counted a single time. The CDR3 here is CASSYVGGGAVGSYEQYF. The CDR3 DNA sequence: TGTGCCAGCAGTTACGTTGGGGGAGGGGCCGTTGGGTCCTACGAGCAGTACTTC. The V and J genes are TRBV6-5 and TRBJ2-7; 7 bases align to TRBD2. The CDR3 totals 18 residues. V dropped 2 bases and J dropped 1; count of bases not matched to a gene: 14. Per germline, CDR1 MNHEY and CDR2 SVGAGI.

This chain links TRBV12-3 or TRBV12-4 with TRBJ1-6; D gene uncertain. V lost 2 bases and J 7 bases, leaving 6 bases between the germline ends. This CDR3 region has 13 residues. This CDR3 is CASSLQQNSPLHF. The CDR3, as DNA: TGTGCCAGCAGTTTACAACAGAATTCACCCCTCCACTTT.

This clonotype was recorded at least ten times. This CDR3 reads CASSPRLAGNGEQYF. The CDR3 coding sequence is TGTGCCAGCAGTCCCCGACTAGCGGGTAATGGAGAGCAGTACTTC. This chain uses TRBV12-3 or TRBV12-4 with TRBJ2-7; TRBD2 matches 10 bases. The ends lost 5 bases at V and 7 bases at J; junction bases unmatched: 11. The CDR3 has 15 residues.

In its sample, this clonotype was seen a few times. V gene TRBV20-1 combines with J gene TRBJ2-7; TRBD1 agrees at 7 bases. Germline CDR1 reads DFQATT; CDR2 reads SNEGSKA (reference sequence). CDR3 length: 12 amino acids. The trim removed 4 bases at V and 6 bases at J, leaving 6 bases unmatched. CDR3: CSAKQGLSEQYF. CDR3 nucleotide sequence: TGCAGTGCTAAACAGGGGCTAAGCGAGCAGTACTTC.

The CDR3, as DNA: TGCGCCAGCACCACAGGGCCCTATAGCAATCAGCCCCAGCATTTT. This encodes CASTTGPYSNQPQHF. The V gene is TRBV4-1, the J gene TRBJ1-5; D may be TRBD1 (6 bases). Trimming removed 7 bases from V and 0 bases from J, with 13 bases in between. In germline, CDR1 is MGHRA, CDR2 YSYEKL. The CDR3 totals 15 residues.

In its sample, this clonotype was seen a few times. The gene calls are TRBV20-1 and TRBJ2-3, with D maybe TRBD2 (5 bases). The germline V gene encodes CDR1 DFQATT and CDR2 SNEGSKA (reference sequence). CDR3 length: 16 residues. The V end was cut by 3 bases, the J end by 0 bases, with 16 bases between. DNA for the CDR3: TGCAGTGCTAGTTATCCCCCCGGGGTAAGCACAGATACGCAGTATTTT. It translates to CSASYPPGVSTDTQYF.

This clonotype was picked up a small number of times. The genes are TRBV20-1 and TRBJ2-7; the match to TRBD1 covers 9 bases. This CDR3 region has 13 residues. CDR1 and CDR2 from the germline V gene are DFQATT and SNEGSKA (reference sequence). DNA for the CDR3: TGCAGCACCACAGGGGGCGTAAATTACGAGCAGTACTTC. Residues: CSTTGGVNYEQYF.

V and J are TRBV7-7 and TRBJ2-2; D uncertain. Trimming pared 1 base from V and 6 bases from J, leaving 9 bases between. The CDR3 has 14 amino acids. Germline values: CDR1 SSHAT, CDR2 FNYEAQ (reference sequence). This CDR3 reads CASSLGKMAGELFF. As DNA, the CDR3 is TGTGCCAGCAGCTTAGGGAAAATGGCCGGGGAGCTGTTTTTT.

The CDR3 region has the DNA TGTGCCAGCAGCCCTTCCCAATGGTACGAGCAGTACTTC. Its translation: CASSPSQWYEQYF. The gene calls are TRBV3-1 and TRBJ2-7; D is uncertain. The CDR3 consists of 13 residues. The V gene's germline CDR1 is LGHDT and CDR2 YNNKEL (reference sequence). V shed 4 bases and J shed 4 bases, with 11 bases lying between them.

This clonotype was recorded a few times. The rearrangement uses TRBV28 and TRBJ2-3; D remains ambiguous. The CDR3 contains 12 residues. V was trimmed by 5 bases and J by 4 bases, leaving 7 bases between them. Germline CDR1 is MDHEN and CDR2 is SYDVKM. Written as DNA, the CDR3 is TGTGCCAGCAGTCCCTGGGCAGATACGCAGTATTTT. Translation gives CASSPWADTQYF. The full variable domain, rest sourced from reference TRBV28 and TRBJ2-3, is DVKVTQSSRYLVKRTGEKVFLECVQDMDHENMFWYRQDPGLGLRLIYFSYDVKMKEKGDIPEGYSVSREKKERFSLILESASTNQTSMYLCASSPWADTQYFGPGTRLTVL.

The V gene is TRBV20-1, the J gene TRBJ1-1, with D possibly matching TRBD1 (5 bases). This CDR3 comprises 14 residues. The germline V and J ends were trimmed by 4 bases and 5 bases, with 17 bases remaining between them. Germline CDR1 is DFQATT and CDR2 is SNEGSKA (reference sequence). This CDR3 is CSAKVSGMMTEAFF. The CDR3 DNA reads TGCAGTGCTAAGGTATCAGGGATGATGACTGAAGCTTTCTTT.

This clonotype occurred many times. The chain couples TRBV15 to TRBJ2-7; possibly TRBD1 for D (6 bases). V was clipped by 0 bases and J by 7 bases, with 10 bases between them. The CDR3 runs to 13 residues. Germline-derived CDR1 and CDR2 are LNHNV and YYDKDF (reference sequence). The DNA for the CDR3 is TGTGCCACCAGCAGAGATAGGGACAATGAGCAGTACTTC. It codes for CATSRDRDNEQYF.

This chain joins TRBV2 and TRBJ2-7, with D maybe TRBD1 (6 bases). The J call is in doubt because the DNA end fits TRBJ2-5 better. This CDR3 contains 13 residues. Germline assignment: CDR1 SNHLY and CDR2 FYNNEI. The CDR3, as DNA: TGTGCCAACACCGGACAGCGTCCAGAGACCCAGTACTTC. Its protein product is CANTGQRPETQYF.

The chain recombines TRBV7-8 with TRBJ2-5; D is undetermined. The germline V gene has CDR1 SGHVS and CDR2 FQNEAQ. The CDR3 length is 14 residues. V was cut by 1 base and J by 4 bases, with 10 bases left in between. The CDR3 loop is CASSLGSWGETQYF. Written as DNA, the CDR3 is TGTGCCAGCAGCTTAGGGAGTTGGGGAGAGACCCAGTACTTC.

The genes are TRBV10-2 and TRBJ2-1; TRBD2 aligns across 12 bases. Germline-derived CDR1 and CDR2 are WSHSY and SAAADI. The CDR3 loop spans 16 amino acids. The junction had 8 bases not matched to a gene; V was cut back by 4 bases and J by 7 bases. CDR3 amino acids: CASSARLAGDGNEQFF. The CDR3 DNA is TGCGCCAGCAGTGCCCGACTAGCGGGAGATGGAAATGAGCAGTTCTTC.

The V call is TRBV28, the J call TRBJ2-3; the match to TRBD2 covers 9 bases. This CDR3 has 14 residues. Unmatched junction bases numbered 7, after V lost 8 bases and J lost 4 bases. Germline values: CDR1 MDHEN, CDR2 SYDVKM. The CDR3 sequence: CASLAGGIADTQYF. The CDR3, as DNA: TGTGCCAGCCTTGCGGGGGGGATCGCAGATACGCAGTATTTT.

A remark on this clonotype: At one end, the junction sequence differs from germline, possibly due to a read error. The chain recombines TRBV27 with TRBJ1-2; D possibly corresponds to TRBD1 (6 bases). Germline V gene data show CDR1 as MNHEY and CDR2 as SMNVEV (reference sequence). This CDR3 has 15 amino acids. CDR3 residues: CASRVPGHGNYVYTF. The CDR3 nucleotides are TGTGCCAGCCGAGTGCCGGGACATGGGAACTATGTCTACACCTTC.

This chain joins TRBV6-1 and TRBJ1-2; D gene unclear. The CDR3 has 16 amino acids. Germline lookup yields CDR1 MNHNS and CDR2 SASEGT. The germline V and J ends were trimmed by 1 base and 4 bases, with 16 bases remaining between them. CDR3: CASSEERPTSGYGYTF. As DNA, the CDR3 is TGTGCCAGCAGTGAAGAACGCCCAACCTCGGGCTATGGCTACACCTTC.